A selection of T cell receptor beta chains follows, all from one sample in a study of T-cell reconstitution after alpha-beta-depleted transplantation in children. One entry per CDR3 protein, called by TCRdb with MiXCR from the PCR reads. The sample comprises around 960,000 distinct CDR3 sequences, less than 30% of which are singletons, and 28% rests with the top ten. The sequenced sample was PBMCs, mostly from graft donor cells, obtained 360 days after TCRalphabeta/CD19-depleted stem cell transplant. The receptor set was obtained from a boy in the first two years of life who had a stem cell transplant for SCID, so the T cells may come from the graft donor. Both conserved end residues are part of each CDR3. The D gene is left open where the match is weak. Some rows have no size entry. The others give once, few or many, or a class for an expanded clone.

cdr3_aa: CASSYSRWTEAFF
cdr3_nt: TGTGCCAGCAGTTACTCGCGGTGGACTGAAGCTTTCTTT
j_call: TRBJ1-1
v_call: TRBV6-2/TRBV6-3
d_call: .
clone_size: .

cdr3_aa: CASSRVWTGANYEQYF
cdr3_nt: TGTGCCAGCAGCCGTGTCTGGACAGGAGCGAACTACGAGCAGTACTTC
j_call: TRBJ2-7
v_call: TRBV4-2
d_call: TRBD1
clone_size: .

cdr3_aa: CASSDRESNQPQHF
cdr3_nt: TGTGCCAGTAGTGACAGGGAGAGCAATCAGCCCCAGCATTTT
j_call: TRBJ1-5
v_call: TRBV19
d_call: TRBD1
clone_size: .

cdr3_aa: CASSRPQGRNEKLFF
cdr3_nt: TGTGCCAGCAGTCGGCCCCAGGGGAGGAATGAAAAACTGTTTTTT
j_call: TRBJ1-4
v_call: TRBV28
d_call: .
clone_size: .

cdr3_aa: CASSRTFKTDTEAFF
cdr3_nt: TGTGCCAGCAGTCGGACATTTAAGACGGACACTGAAGCTTTCTTT
j_call: TRBJ1-1
v_call: TRBV6-1
d_call: .
clone_size: .

cdr3_aa: CAWGPGTSGEGEQFF
cdr3_nt: TGTGCCTGGGGCCCGGGGACTAGCGGGGAGGGTGAGCAGTTCTTC
j_call: TRBJ2-1
v_call: TRBV30
d_call: TRBD2
clone_size: .

cdr3_aa: CASSFLLAGVDTQYF
cdr3_nt: TGCGCCAGCAGCTTCCTACTAGCGGGAGTAGATACGCAGTATTTT
j_call: TRBJ2-3
v_call: TRBV5-1
d_call: TRBD2
clone_size: few

cdr3_aa: CSARSLSLAGGYEQYF
cdr3_nt: TGCAGTGCTAGATCGTTAAGTCTAGCGGGTGGGTACGAGCAGTACTTC
j_call: TRBJ2-7
v_call: TRBV20-1
d_call: TRBD2
clone_size: .

cdr3_aa: CASSLRTSRTYGYTF
cdr3_nt: TGTGCCAGCAGTTTGCGCACGTCGAGGACCTATGGCTACACCTTC
j_call: TRBJ1-2
v_call: TRBV28
d_call: .
clone_size: .

cdr3_aa: CASSYSPNNEQFF
cdr3_nt: TGTGCCAGCAGTTACTCCCCCAACAATGAGCAGTTCTTC
j_call: TRBJ2-1
v_call: TRBV6-5
d_call: .
clone_size: .

cdr3_aa: CASSHRAGGDNEQFF
cdr3_nt: TGTGCCAGCAGCCACCGAGCGGGGGGAGACAATGAGCAGTTCTTC
j_call: TRBJ2-1
v_call: TRBV4-2
d_call: TRBD2
clone_size: .

cdr3_aa: CASGRGDPRTGELFF
cdr3_nt: TGTGCTAGTGGCCGGGGTGACCCGAGGACCGGGGAGCTGTTTTTT
j_call: TRBJ2-2
v_call: TRBV12-5
d_call: .
clone_size: few

cdr3_aa: CASSLAPDRGAKNIQYF
cdr3_nt: TGTGCCAGCAGCTTAGCCCCGGACAGGGGAGCCAAAAACATTCAGTACTTC
j_call: TRBJ2-4
v_call: TRBV11-2
d_call: TRBD1
clone_size: .